These T cell receptor beta chains were read from a single sample in a study of CD8 T cells in Susac syndrome. TCRdb re-analysed the immunoSEQ multiplex PCR reads in MiXCR, keeping a single row per CDR3 protein. The table has 120,000 or so distinct CDR3 sequences, approximately 93% seen once; the top ten hold approximately 0.097%. Sequenced sample: CD4+ T cells from PBMCs. Every receptor here comes from a human donor with multiple sclerosis. CDR3s include the opening cysteine and the closing phenylalanine or tryptophan. The order of the fields is D gene, J gene, clone size, V gene, CDR3 protein, CDR3 DNA. The D gene is left open where the match is weak. Expanded clones are given a class, and other clones once, few, many or no size at all.

d_gene: .; j_gene: TRBJ2-5; abundance: .; v_gene: TRBV19; CDR3aa: CASSIGTGQETQYF; CDR3nt: TGTGCCAGTAGTATAGGTACAGGTCAAGAGACCCAGTACTTC
d_gene: .; j_gene: TRBJ1-2; abundance: once; v_gene: TRBV14; CDR3aa: CASSRDIDYGYTF; CDR3nt: TGTGCCAGCAGCCGAGACATAGACTATGGCTACACCTTC
d_gene: .; j_gene: TRBJ2-6; abundance: .; v_gene: TRBV30; CDR3aa: CAWSVGQLSSGANVLTF; CDR3nt: TGTGCCTGGAGTGTAGGACAGTTAAGCTCTGGGGCCAACGTCCTGACTTTC
d_gene: TRBD1; j_gene: TRBJ2-7; abundance: .; v_gene: TRBV6-2/TRBV6-3; CDR3aa: CASSYLTGIEQYF; CDR3nt: TGTGCCAGCAGTTACTTGACAGGGATCGAGCAGTACTTC
d_gene: TRBD1; j_gene: TRBJ2-2; abundance: .; v_gene: TRBV19; CDR3aa: CASRVQGAGAGELFF; CDR3nt: TGTGCCAGTAGGGTACAGGGGGCGGGTGCCGGGGAGCTGTTTTTT
d_gene: .; j_gene: TRBJ1-3; abundance: .; v_gene: TRBV12-3/TRBV12-4; CDR3aa: CASGGHSGNTIYF; CDR3nt: TGTGCCAGCGGGGGACACTCTGGAAACACCATATATTTT
d_gene: TRBD1; j_gene: TRBJ2-5; abundance: .; v_gene: TRBV5-4; CDR3aa: CASSGQGAIEETQYF; CDR3nt: TGTGCCAGCAGCGGACAGGGGGCAATAGAGGAGACCCAGTACTTC
d_gene: TRBD2; j_gene: TRBJ2-1; abundance: .; v_gene: TRBV7-9; CDR3aa: CASSLRLADNEQFF; CDR3nt: TGTGCCAGCAGCTTGAGACTAGCGGACAATGAGCAGTTCTTC
d_gene: TRBD2; j_gene: TRBJ2-5; abundance: .; v_gene: TRBV12-3/TRBV12-4; CDR3aa: CASSFAGGPVAQYF; CDR3nt: TGTGCCAGCAGTTTTGCGGGGGGGCCTGTGGCCCAGTACTTC
d_gene: .; j_gene: TRBJ1-1; abundance: .; v_gene: TRBV29-1; CDR3aa: CSVGGRGGSNTEAFF; CDR3nt: TGCAGCGTTGGGGGTCGTGGGGGCTCGAACACTGAAGCTTTCTTT
d_gene: .; j_gene: TRBJ1-5; abundance: .; v_gene: TRBV12-3/TRBV12-4; CDR3aa: CASSYQGNTRQPQHF; CDR3nt: TGTGCCAGCAGCTACCAAGGTAACACACGGCAGCCCCAGCATTTT
d_gene: .; j_gene: TRBJ1-2; abundance: .; v_gene: TRBV3-1; CDR3aa: CASIGQDYGYTF; CDR3nt: TGTGCCAGCATCGGACAAGACTATGGCTACACCTTC
d_gene: .; j_gene: TRBJ1-2; abundance: .; v_gene: TRBV9; CDR3aa: CASSVGYGRSYGYTF; CDR3nt: TGTGCCAGCAGCGTAGGGTATGGACGGTCCTATGGCTACACCTTC
d_gene: .; j_gene: TRBJ2-7; abundance: .; v_gene: TRBV20-1; CDR3aa: CSASRDAQAYEQYF; CDR3nt: TGCAGTGCTAGCCGGGACGCTCAAGCCTACGAGCAGTACTTC
d_gene: .; j_gene: TRBJ1-1; abundance: .; v_gene: TRBV5-4; CDR3aa: CASSKSGQPGLGTEVFF; CDR3nt: TGTGCCAGCAGCAAATCGGGCCAACCCGGGCTAGGGACTGAAGTTTTCTTT
d_gene: TRBD1; j_gene: TRBJ2-5; abundance: .; v_gene: TRBV29-1; CDR3aa: CSGTRQGRETQYF; CDR3nt: TGCAGCGGAACCCGACAGGGGCGAGAGACCCAGTACTTC
d_gene: .; j_gene: TRBJ2-4; abundance: once; v_gene: TRBV7-2; CDR3aa: CASSLVGEAKNIQYF; CDR3nt: TGTGCCAGCAGCTTAGTAGGGGAAGCCAAAAACATTCAGTACTTC
d_gene: .; j_gene: TRBJ2-1; abundance: .; v_gene: TRBV20-1; CDR3aa: CSAEVTYNEQFF; CDR3nt: TGCAGTGCTGAAGTAACCTACAATGAGCAGTTCTTC
d_gene: TRBD1; j_gene: TRBJ1-4; abundance: .; v_gene: TRBV14; CDR3aa: CASSQGDRRLNEKLFF; CDR3nt: TGTGCCAGCAGCCAAGGGGACAGAAGACTTAATGAAAAACTGTTTTTT
d_gene: .; j_gene: TRBJ1-2; abundance: .; v_gene: TRBV19; CDR3aa: CASTVGGGIYGYTF; CDR3nt: TGTGCCAGTACCGTAGGGGGAGGGATTTATGGCTACACCTTC
d_gene: .; j_gene: TRBJ2-1; abundance: .; v_gene: TRBV7-9; CDR3aa: CASSFASNEQFF; CDR3nt: TGTGCCAGCAGCTTCGCCAGCAATGAGCAGTTCTTC
d_gene: .; j_gene: TRBJ1-2; abundance: .; v_gene: TRBV5-1; CDR3aa: CASSLLIGTQSNYGYTF; CDR3nt: TGCGCCAGCAGCTTGTTAATCGGGACCCAGAGCAACTATGGCTACACCTTC
d_gene: TRBD1; j_gene: TRBJ1-5; abundance: once; v_gene: TRBV12-3/TRBV12-4; CDR3aa: CASSSSGQGGSNQPQHF; CDR3nt: TGTGCCAGCAGTTCCTCCGGACAGGGAGGAAGCAATCAGCCCCAGCATTTT
d_gene: TRBD1; j_gene: TRBJ2-2; abundance: .; v_gene: TRBV5-6; CDR3aa: CASSATVQGANTGELFF; CDR3nt: TGTGCCAGCAGCGCCACCGTCCAGGGGGCGAACACCGGGGAGCTGTTTTTT
d_gene: .; j_gene: TRBJ1-3; abundance: .; v_gene: TRBV12-3/TRBV12-4; CDR3aa: CASSATDSGNTIYF; CDR3nt: TGTGCCAGCAGTGCGACTGACTCTGGAAACACCATATATTTT
d_gene: TRBD1; j_gene: TRBJ2-2; abundance: .; v_gene: TRBV12-3/TRBV12-4; CDR3aa: CASGTGIGDTGELFF; CDR3nt: TGTGCCAGCGGGACAGGGATAGGGGACACCGGGGAGCTGTTTTTT
d_gene: .; j_gene: TRBJ1-2; abundance: .; v_gene: TRBV12-3/TRBV12-4; CDR3aa: CASSHQEDRPGYTF; CDR3nt: TGTGCCAGCAGTCATCAAGAGGACAGACCTGGCTACACCTTC
d_gene: .; j_gene: TRBJ1-2; abundance: .; v_gene: TRBV12-3/TRBV12-4; CDR3aa: CASSLGGRGGYTF; CDR3nt: TGTGCCAGCAGTTTGGGGGGTCGAGGAGGCTACACCTTC
d_gene: TRBD1; j_gene: TRBJ2-7; abundance: .; v_gene: TRBV18; CDR3aa: CASSQTGVRGEQYF; CDR3nt: TGTGCCAGCTCACAGACAGGGGTAAGAGGGGAGCAGTACTTC
d_gene: .; j_gene: TRBJ1-2; abundance: .; v_gene: TRBV30; CDR3aa: CASGVGGNYGYTF; CDR3nt: TGTGCCTCGGGGGTCGGGGGCAACTATGGCTACACCTTC
d_gene: TRBD1; j_gene: TRBJ2-1; abundance: once; v_gene: TRBV6-2/TRBV6-3; CDR3aa: CASSYSPPGQGIYNEQFF; CDR3nt: TGTGCCAGCAGTTACTCCCCGCCGGGACAGGGGATCTACAATGAGCAGTTCTTC
d_gene: .; j_gene: TRBJ2-7; abundance: .; v_gene: TRBV6-5; CDR3aa: CASSTTERQYF; CDR3nt: TGTGCCAGCAGTACGACGGAGAGACAGTACTTC
d_gene: .; j_gene: TRBJ2-7; abundance: once; v_gene: TRBV5-1; CDR3aa: CASSYRLDSYEQYF; CDR3nt: TGCGCCAGCAGCTACAGACTGGATTCCTACGAGCAGTACTTC
d_gene: .; j_gene: TRBJ1-2; abundance: .; v_gene: TRBV20-1; CDR3aa: CSALQTGYGYTF; CDR3nt: TGCAGTGCCCTCCAGACAGGCTATGGCTACACCTTC
d_gene: .; j_gene: TRBJ2-7; abundance: few; v_gene: TRBV7-3; CDR3aa: CASSLTPQGEQYF; CDR3nt: TGTGCCAGCAGCTTGACTCCACAGGGCGAGCAGTACTTC
d_gene: .; j_gene: TRBJ2-7; abundance: .; v_gene: TRBV14; CDR3aa: CASSQYGEQYF; CDR3nt: TGTGCCAGCAGCCAATATGGGGAGCAGTACTTC
d_gene: .; j_gene: TRBJ2-1; abundance: .; v_gene: TRBV5-6; CDR3aa: CASRKGRILYNEQFF; CDR3nt: TGTGCCAGCAGGAAGGGACGGATCCTTTACAATGAGCAGTTCTTC
d_gene: .; j_gene: TRBJ1-5; abundance: .; v_gene: TRBV5-1; CDR3aa: CASSLIPGDNQPQHF; CDR3nt: TGCGCCAGCAGCTTGATCCCAGGGGACAATCAGCCCCAGCATTTT
d_gene: TRBD1; j_gene: TRBJ1-2; abundance: .; v_gene: TRBV6-4; CDR3aa: CASSDAGQGAGGYTF; CDR3nt: TGTGCCAGCAGTGACGCGGGACAGGGGGCTGGTGGCTACACCTTC
d_gene: TRBD1; j_gene: TRBJ2-7; abundance: .; v_gene: TRBV18; CDR3aa: CASSPGRGSEQYF; CDR3nt: TGTGCCAGCTCACCAGGCAGGGGGAGTGAGCAGTACTTC
d_gene: .; j_gene: TRBJ2-5; abundance: .; v_gene: TRBV29-1; CDR3aa: CSGGGVVQETQYF; CDR3nt: TGCAGCGGGGGGGGCGTCGTCCAAGAGACCCAGTACTTC
d_gene: TRBD1; j_gene: TRBJ1-1; abundance: .; v_gene: TRBV7-3; CDR3aa: CASSSSGQGHTEAFF; CDR3nt: TGTGCCAGCAGCTCTTCGGGACAGGGGCACACTGAAGCTTTCTTT
d_gene: .; j_gene: TRBJ2-5; abundance: once; v_gene: TRBV30; CDR3aa: CAWIRGAGETQYF; CDR3nt: TGTGCCTGGATCAGGGGCGCGGGAGAGACCCAGTACTTC
d_gene: .; j_gene: TRBJ1-6; abundance: .; v_gene: TRBV12-3/TRBV12-4; CDR3aa: CASSLDGSSPLHF; CDR3nt: TGTGCCAGCAGTTTAGATGGGAGTTCACCCCTCCACTTT
d_gene: .; j_gene: TRBJ2-1; abundance: .; v_gene: TRBV7-3; CDR3aa: CASSLIGGNEQFF; CDR3nt: TGTGCCAGCAGCTTAATAGGCGGCAATGAGCAGTTCTTC
d_gene: .; j_gene: TRBJ2-7; abundance: .; v_gene: TRBV4-2; CDR3aa: CASSQDLRQGFYDGSYEQYF; CDR3nt: TGTGCCAGCAGCCAAGATCTCCGGCAGGGATTTTATGACGGTTCTTACGAGCAGTACTTC
d_gene: .; j_gene: TRBJ2-1; abundance: .; v_gene: TRBV3-1; CDR3aa: CASSQDQRVSTYNEQFF; CDR3nt: TGTGCCAGCAGCCAAGATCAGAGGGTAAGCACTTACAATGAGCAGTTCTTC
d_gene: TRBD2; j_gene: TRBJ2-4; abundance: .; v_gene: TRBV5-1; CDR3aa: CASSSNSQRGGIQYF; CDR3nt: TGCGCCAGCAGCTCCAACTCCCAGCGGGGGGGTATTCAGTACTTC